These 17 T cell receptor beta chains were all obtained from the same sample, sequenced in a study of cytomegalovirus exposure and HLA in healthy donors. It was with 60 Vbeta and 13 Jbeta primers that the PCR ran. Sequencing was performed with immunoSEQ multiplex PCR; in TCRdb, only in-frame clones are kept and a portion is missing. The top ten clones hold about 2% of a sample with 100,000 to 150,000 clones, roughly 80% of them seen once. The sequenced sample consisted of PBMCs. The receptors stem from a man aged 25-40 years in good health and CMV-seronegative.

The gene calls are TRBV9 and TRBJ1-2, with a tentative D call TRBD1 (6 bases). Germline V gene lookup returns CDR1 SGDLS and CDR2 YYNGEE. Trimming shortened V by 0 bases and J by 7 bases, and 22 bases separated the two germline ends. CDR3 size: 17 residues. This CDR3 is CASSVELHRENYGGYTF. DNA for the CDR3: TGTGCCAGCAGCGTAGAGCTCCACAGGGAAAATTACGGTGGCTACACCTTC.

Only one count was recorded for this clone. The chain links TRBV15 to TRBJ2-5; 8 positions match TRBD2. V was clipped by 0 bases and J by 5 bases; unmatched bases: 5. CDR3 size: 15 residues. The germline CDR1 and CDR2 sequences are LNHNV and YYDKDF (reference sequence). The CDR3: CATSREAGGGETQYF. CDR3 nucleotide sequence: TGTGCCACCAGCAGAGAGGCGGGGGGAGGGGAGACCCAGTACTTC.

This clone was counted a single time. This chain connects TRBV28 to TRBJ1-6; D remains unclear. The CDR3 is 17 residues long. V lost 6 bases and J 5 bases, leaving 20 bases between the germline ends. In germline, CDR1 is MDHEN, CDR2 SYDVKM. CDR3 DNA: TGTGCCAGCAGCGACCGGGTCCTGGTTTATGATAATTCACCCCTCCACTTT. Its protein product is CASSDRVLVYDNSPLHF.

The chain couples TRBV30 to TRBJ2-7; D ambiguous. CDR1 and CDR2 from the germline V gene are GTSNPN and SVGIG (reference sequence). The V gene lost 3 bases and the J gene lost 6 bases, with 12 bases spanning the gap. CDR3 size: 12 residues. For the CDR3, the DNA is TGTGCCTGGAGGGAAGACACTGCCGAGCAGTACTTC. It translates to CAWREDTAEQYF.

The chain combines TRBV6-1 with TRBJ2-7, with D possibly being TRBD2 (7 bases). Germline V CDR1 and CDR2: MNHNS, SASEGT. CDR3 length: 15 residues. V shed 5 bases and J shed 2 bases, with 16 bases lying between them. CDR3 sequence (DNA): TGTGCCAGCAGTCCGGGACAAGGGGGGGCCTACGAGCAGTACTTC. Protein: CASSPGQGGAYEQYF.

The chain recombines TRBV10-3 with TRBJ1-6; 8 nucleotides line up with TRBD1. V shed 8 bases and J 5 bases; nucleotides not matched to a gene: 5. This CDR3 contains 14 residues. In germline, CDR1 is ENHRY, CDR2 SYGVKD. The CDR3 DNA sequence: TGTGCCATCGGTCCGGACAGGGATAATTCACCCCTCCACTTT. Amino acid sequence: CAIGPDRDNSPLHF.

The chain employs TRBV19 and TRBJ1-5, with no clear D. V was shortened by 4 bases and J by 2 bases, with 9 bases between the two germline ends. Looked up from germline, CDR1 is LNHDA and CDR2 is SQIVND (reference sequence). This CDR3 comprises 14 residues. CDR3 sequence: CASSKPGGNQPQHF. The DNA for the CDR3 is TGTGCCAGTAGTAAGCCCGGGGGCAATCAGCCCCAGCATTTT.

The V call is TRBV7-2, the J call TRBJ2-3, with 10 bases that match TRBD2. The CDR3 covers 16 residues. The V and J ends lost 6 bases and 4 bases, in that order; junction bases with no gene match: 10. CDR1 and CDR2 from the germline V gene are SGHTA and FQGNSA. The CDR3 nucleotides read TGTGCCAGCAGTTTTAAGCGGGGGGGCCGGGCAGATACGCAGTATTTT. Amino acids: CASSFKRGGRADTQYF.

This sequence joins TRBV7-8 and TRBJ2-4; 7 nucleotides agree with TRBD2. Looked up from germline, CDR1 is SGHVS and CDR2 is FQNEAQ. The CDR3 contains 15 residues. Germline trimming cut 3 bases from V and 7 bases from J; bases unmatched to any gene: 9. The CDR3 spells CASSFNGNGGNIQYF. As DNA, the CDR3 is TGTGCCAGCAGCTTCAACGGCAACGGGGGGAACATTCAGTACTTC.

This chain uses TRBV28 with TRBJ2-1, with D maybe TRBD2 (6 bases). The CDR3 length is 14 residues. Trimming shortened V by 4 bases and J by 3 bases, and 10 bases separated the two germline ends. Looked up from germline, CDR1 is MDHEN and CDR2 is SYDVKM. In nucleotides, the CDR3 is TGTGCCAGCAGTTCCGGAGGGTTCTACAATGAGCAGTTCTTC. Protein sequence: CASSSGGFYNEQFF.

This chain joins TRBV5-1 and TRBJ1-2, with 8 bases fitting TRBD1. The germline V gene encodes CDR1 SGHRS and CDR2 YFSETQ. This CDR3 has 16 amino acids. The V segment lost 4 bases and the J segment 4 bases; nucleotides outside the gene matches: 12. The CDR3 nucleotides are TGCGCCAGCAGCGCCAGACCCGGGACAGGACCCTATGGCTACACCTTC. Translation gives CASSARPGTGPYGYTF.

The V gene is TRBV12-5, the J gene TRBJ1-1; D unresolved. CDR1 is LGHNT and CDR2 is FRNRAP in the germline V gene. Trimming cost V 0 bases and J 1 base, with 6 bases left between them. This CDR3 has 14 residues. The CDR3 loop reads CASGLVTGNTEAFF. The CDR3 DNA follows: TGTGCTAGTGGTTTGGTAACGGGGAACACTGAAGCTTTCTTT. Combining the CDR3 with reference TRBV12-5 and TRBJ1-1 gives the whole variable domain DARVTQTPRHKVTEMGQEVTMRCQPILGHNTVFWYRQTMMQGLELLAYFRNRAPLDDSGMPKDRFSAEMPDATLATLKIQPSEPRDSAVYFCASGLVTGNTEAFFGQGTRLTVV.

The gene calls are TRBV6-1 and TRBJ1-2, with D tentatively TRBD1 (6 bases). CDR3 length: 15 amino acids. From germline, CDR1 is MNHNS and CDR2 SASEGT. The ends were cut back, 2 bases at V and 1 base at J, with 11 bases in the middle. CDR3 sequence reads: CASSESGAVNYGYTF. In DNA form, the CDR3 reads TGTGCCAGCAGTGAATCAGGGGCAGTTAACTATGGCTACACCTTC.

The chain carries TRBV15 and TRBJ2-5; the match to TRBD2 covers 10 bases. Germline V gives CDR1 LNHNV, CDR2 YYDKDF (reference sequence). The CDR3 runs 15 residues. J was trimmed by 1 base and V by 3 bases; bases with no gene match: 2. The CDR3 loop reads CATSRVAGGQETQYF. CDR3 DNA: TGTGCCACCAGCAGGGTAGCGGGGGGCCAAGAGACCCAGTACTTC. Using reference TRBV15 and TRBJ2-5 for the parts outside the CDR3, the full variable domain is DAMVIQNPRYQVTQFGKPVTLSCSQTLNHNVMYWYQQKSSQAPKLLFHYYDKDFNNEADTPDNFQSRRPNTSFCFLDIRSPGLGDTAMYLCATSRVAGGQETQYFGPGTRLLVL.

This clone was seen a handful of times. The chain employs TRBV9 and TRBJ1-2; 7 bases are shared with TRBD1. Germline CDR1 SGDLS, CDR2 YYNGEE. V shed 3 bases, J shed 8 bases, and the junction held 16 bases outside the gene matches. CDR3 length equals 16 residues. CDR3 nucleotides: TGTGCCAGCAGCGATCTGACAGGGACAGCTCTGGGGGGCTACACCTTC. As protein: CASSDLTGTALGGYTF.

The chain links TRBV27 to TRBJ2-1, with a tentative D call TRBD1 (7 bases). Germline CDR1 is MNHEY and CDR2 is SMNVEV (reference sequence). The CDR3 contains 13 residues. V lost 3 bases and J 7 bases, leaving 10 bases between the germline ends. CDR3 DNA sequence: TGTGCCAGCAGTTTTGCAGGGGGGAATGAGCAGTTCTTC. Its protein product is CASSFAGGNEQFF.

The V call is TRBV5-4, the J call TRBJ2-5; 7 bases are a match to TRBD1. In germline, CDR1 is SGHNT, CDR2 YYREEE (reference sequence). J gave up 3 bases and V 3 bases, and 8 bases lay outside the gene matches. This CDR3 has 15 residues. CDR3 residues: CASSSRDGTEETQYF. CDR3 coding DNA: TGTGCCAGCAGCTCCCGAGACGGGACAGAAGAGACCCAGTACTTC.